One and the same sample provided the 21 T cell receptor beta chains below, sequenced in a study of regulatory T cells in long-lasting Graves disease. According to the study, TCR beta libraries were built with iRepertoire HTBI primers and CDR3-region Arm-PCR. MiXCR, run by TCRdb on the multiplex PCR reads, gives a single entry per CDR3 protein. This repertoire shows roughly 400,000 distinct CDR3 sequences, over 12% found once; its top ten account for approximately 7.8%. Time point meaning: newly diagnosed GD, antithyroid drugs for less than 3 months. Extracted RNA from PBMCs served as the source of the TCR library. This sample also appeared in a second study, on T cells in Graves' hyperthyroidism and ophthalmopathy.

This specimen was peripheral blood mononuclear cells (PBMCs), taken at new diagnosis, from a patient treated with antithyroid drugs. All receptors derive from a woman aged 40 to 50 with Graves disease.

At least ten counts were recorded for this clonotype. The rearrangement links TRBV11-1 to TRBJ2-1; D is unresolved. The germline CDR1 and CDR2 sequences are SGHAT and FQDESV (reference sequence). This CDR3 has 12 amino acids. The V gene lost 1 base and the J gene lost 8 bases, with 6 bases spanning the gap. The DNA for the CDR3 is TGTGCCAGCAGCTTAGAGTATGATGAGCAGTTCTTC. Residues: CASSLEYDEQFF.

This clonotype has at least ten counts. The CDR3 DNA reads TGTGCCAGCAGTTTAGGGGGGACTAGCGGGACTGGTACGCAGTATTTT. This translates into CASSLGGTSGTGTQYF. The chain has TRBV12-3 or TRBV12-4 and TRBJ2-3, with 13 bases lining up with TRBD2. Trimming removed 1 base from V and 8 bases from J; junction bases left unmatched: 6. CDR3 size: 16 residues.

In its sample, this clonotype was seen many times. V gene TRBV7-8 combines with J gene TRBJ1-5; D unresolved. Looked up from germline, CDR1 is SGHVS and CDR2 is FQNEAQ. The length of the CDR3 is 16 residues. V lost 1 base and J 4 bases, leaving 14 bases between the germline ends. The CDR3 bases are TGTGCCAGCAGCTTAGATAGAGGCCGCCGGAATCAGCCCCAGCATTTT. This codes for CASSLDRGRRNQPQHF.

This clonotype was seen at least ten times. The chain joins TRBV11-3 to TRBJ2-5; D might be TRBD1 (5 bases). The germline gives CDR1 SGHNT, CDR2 YENEEA. V was trimmed by 1 base and J by 5 bases, leaving 17 bases between them. The CDR3 runs 16 residues. CDR3 protein: CASSLGGGAGLETQYF. The CDR3 region has the DNA TGTGCCAGCAGCTTAGGAGGTGGTGCAGGGTTGGAGACCCAGTACTTC.

This clonotype was detected only a few times. V usage is TRBV5-4 and J usage is TRBJ2-2; D may be TRBD1 (6 bases). Per the germline V gene, CDR1 is SGHNT and CDR2 is YYREEE (reference sequence). V lost 4 bases and J lost 2, with 15 bases in between. The length of the CDR3 is 16 residues. CDR3: CASSRGQIGNTGELFF. CDR3 nucleotides: TGTGCCAGCAGCCGTGGACAGATCGGAAACACCGGGGAGCTGTTTTTT.

This clonotype has ten or more counts. This chain links TRBV28 with TRBJ2-7, with a possible D match to TRBD2 (6 bases). CDR3 length: 17 residues. Between the trimmed V and J ends, which lost 1 base and 0 bases, there was a span of 16 bases. From germline, CDR1 is MDHEN and CDR2 SYDVKM. Here the CDR3 reads CASSLSLGTSSSYEQYF. The CDR3 DNA reads as TGTGCCAGCAGTTTATCGTTGGGGACTTCGAGCTCCTACGAGCAGTACTTC.

This clonotype was observed at least ten times. V usage is TRBV27 and J usage is TRBJ2-5; 7 bases are a match to TRBD1. Germline trimming cut 4 bases from V and 4 bases from J; bases unmatched to any gene: 9. This CDR3 has 15 amino acids. Looked up from germline, CDR1 is MNHEY and CDR2 is SMNVEV (reference sequence). The CDR3 DNA reads as TGTGCCAGCAGTTCCCTCCAGGGGGTGAGAGAGACCCAGTACTTC. This sequence encodes CASSSLQGVRETQYF.

About this clonotype itself: A much larger clonotype is one base distant, so this may be a read error. The CDR3 ends on some other residue instead of the conserved phenylalanine or tryptophan, so this is likely a read error. This chain connects TRBV7-9 to TRBJ2-5, with D perhaps TRBD1 (5 bases). Near its end, the DNA agrees better with TRBJ2-1, so the J call may be wrong. Germline lookup yields CDR1 SEHNR and CDR2 FQNEAQ (reference sequence). The CDR3 runs to 20 residues. The CDR3: CASSSATVTPGLESYNEQFS. The CDR3 coding sequence is TGTGCCAGCAGCTCGGCGACAGTTACCCCAGGATTAGAGTCCTACAATGAGCAGTTCTCC.

In this sample, this clonotype turned up many times. This chain joins TRBV6-2 or TRBV6-3 and TRBJ2-7; possibly TRBD1 or TRBD2 for D (5 bases each). Germline V CDR1 and CDR2: MNHEY, SVGEGT. V lost 6 bases, J lost 2 bases, and 14 bases lay in between. The CDR3 is made up of 14 amino acids. CDR3 loop: CASSVMGDAYEQYF. CDR3 DNA sequence: TGTGCCAGCAGCGTGATGGGGGATGCCTACGAGCAGTACTTC.

CDR3 DNA sequence: TGTGCCAGCACTGGACAGACGATTTCACCCCTCCACTTT. This translates into CASTGQTISPLHF. The chain is built from TRBV28 and TRBJ1-6; TRBD1 is a possible D gene (6 bases). V was cut by 7 bases and J by 9 bases, with 13 bases left in between. The CDR3 runs to 13 residues. Looked up from germline, CDR1 is MDHEN and CDR2 is SYDVKM.

The V and J genes are TRBV5-1 and TRBJ1-5; 7 bases match TRBD1. This CDR3 has 17 amino acids. Trimming at V came to 0 bases and at J to 0 bases, leaving 6 bases not matched to a gene. The germline gives CDR1 SGHRS, CDR2 YFSETQ. DNA of the CDR3: TGCGCCAGCAGCTTGGTGGTTCGACAGGGTAGCAATCAGCCCCAGCATTTT. Translated, it gives CASSLVVRQGSNQPQHF.

This clonotype was observed at least ten times. The chain combines TRBV12-3 or TRBV12-4 with TRBJ2-2; 7 bases map to TRBD2. This CDR3 is 15 amino acids long. V lost 3 bases and J lost 8; bases outside the gene matches: 9. The CDR3 region is CASSFPASGGGELFF. The CDR3 coding sequence is TGTGCCAGCAGTTTTCCGGCTAGCGGAGGGGGGGAGCTGTTTTTT.

This clonotype was recorded at least ten times. The rearrangement uses TRBV7-2 and TRBJ2-7, with 15 bases that match TRBD2. The CDR3 covers 15 residues. V was clipped by 4 bases and J by 3 bases; unmatched bases: 1. Germline loops: CDR1 SGHTA, CDR2 FQGNSA. The CDR3 region has the DNA TGTGCCAGCAGCTCGGGACTAGCGGGAGGCTACGAGCAGTACTTC. Its translation: CASSSGLAGGYEQYF.

The chain employs TRBV18 and TRBJ2-2; possibly TRBD1 or TRBD2 for D (6 bases each). V was trimmed by 2 bases and J by 3 bases, leaving 10 bases between them. The germline gives CDR1 KGHSH, CDR2 LQKENI. The CDR3 is made up of 15 amino acids. The CDR3 sequence is CASSPRGVDTGELFF. DNA for the CDR3: TGTGCCAGCTCACCAAGGGGGGTCGACACCGGGGAGCTGTTTTTT.

The rearrangement links TRBV25-1 to TRBJ1-4, with a possible D match to TRBD1 (6 bases). Trimming stripped 6 bases from V and 4 bases from J, with 15 bases between. CDR3 length: 15 residues. CDR1 MGHDK and CDR2 SYGVNS come from the germline V gene. This chain's CDR3 is CASSRPGAGNEKLFF. The CDR3 coding sequence is TGTGCCAGCAGCCGTCCGGGGGCGGGTAATGAAAAACTGTTTTTT.

This clonotype was seen at least ten times. This sequence joins TRBV9 and TRBJ2-7, with 9 nucleotides matching TRBD2. The CDR3 is 14 residues long. V shed 4 bases and J 5 bases; nucleotides not matched to a gene: 7. Per germline, CDR1 SGDLS and CDR2 YYNGEE. CDR3 DNA sequence: TGTGCCAGCAGCTCCACCGGGACTAGCAACGAGCAGTACTTC. It codes for CASSSTGTSNEQYF.

This clonotype has just a few counts. This chain uses TRBV7-8 with TRBJ1-4; D uncertain. The germline CDR1 and CDR2 sequences are SGHVS and FQNEAQ. CDR3 length: 15 amino acids. The V end lost 5 bases, the J end lost 4 bases, and 14 bases lay between the germline ends. DNA for the CDR3: TGTGCCAGCAGCCCGAACCGGAAAAATAATGAAAAACTGTTTTTT. Translated, it gives CASSPNRKNNEKLFF.

Worth noting for this clonotype: In this CDR3 the conserved last residue, phenylalanine or tryptophan, is missing, so a read error is likely. The chain uses TRBV18 and TRBJ1-3; 9 bases line up with TRBD1. The CDR3 has 16 residues. CDR1 and CDR2 (germline): KGHSH, LQKENI. The junction had 7 bases not matched to a gene; V was cut back by 3 bases and J by 4 bases. In nucleotides, the CDR3 is TGTGCCAGCTCACCGGTGGGACAGGGCACAGGAAACACCATATATGTT. Protein sequence: CASSPVGQGTGNTIYV.

The genes are TRBV11-1 and TRBJ1-1; 7 bases agree with TRBD1. The V and J ends lost 4 bases and 3 bases, in that order; junction bases with no gene match: 8. Germline V gene sequence: CDR1 SGHAT, CDR2 FQDESV (reference sequence). This CDR3 spans 15 amino acids. Here the CDR3 reads CASSWGKGADTEAFF. DNA for the CDR3: TGTGCCAGCAGCTGGGGGAAGGGGGCCGACACTGAAGCTTTCTTT.

This clonotype was detected many times. The chain uses TRBV7-3 and TRBJ2-1; the D is unclear. CDR1 SGHTA and CDR2 FQGTGA come from the germline V gene. The CDR3 spans 15 residues. Trimming left V 1 base short and J 9 bases short, with 16 bases between. CDR3 in DNA: TGTGCCAGCAGCTTAAGAGGCGCATGGCCGGGTGAGCAGTTCTTC. Encoded protein: CASSLRGAWPGEQFF.

On this clonotype itself: The junction departs from the called germline gene at one end, perhaps through a read error. The CDR3 loop is CASGTSGRFRTGELLF. CDR3 bases: TGTGCCAGCGGGACTAGCGGGAGGTTTAGAACCGGGGAGCTGCTTTTT. The genes are TRBV12-3 or TRBV12-4 and TRBJ2-2; 15 nucleotides match TRBD2. CDR3 size: 16 residues.